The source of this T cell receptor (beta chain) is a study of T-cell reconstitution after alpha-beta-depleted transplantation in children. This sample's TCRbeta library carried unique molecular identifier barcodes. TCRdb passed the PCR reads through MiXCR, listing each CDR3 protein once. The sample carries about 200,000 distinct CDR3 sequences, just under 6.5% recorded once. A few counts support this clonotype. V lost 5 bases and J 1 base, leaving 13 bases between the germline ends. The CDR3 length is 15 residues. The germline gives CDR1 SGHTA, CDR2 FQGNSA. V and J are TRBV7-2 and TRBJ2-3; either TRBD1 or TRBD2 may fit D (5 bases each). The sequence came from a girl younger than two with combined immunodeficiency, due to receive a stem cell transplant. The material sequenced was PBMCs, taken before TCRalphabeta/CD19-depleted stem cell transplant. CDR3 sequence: CASSPLGDRTDTQYF. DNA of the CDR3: TGTGCCAGCAGCCCCCTCGGGGACCGCACAGATACGCAGTATTTT. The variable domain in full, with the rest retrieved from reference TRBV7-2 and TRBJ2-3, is GAGVSQSPSNKVTEKGKDVELRCDPISGHTALYWYRQSLGQGLEFLIYFQGNSAPDKSGLPSDRFSAERTGGSVSTLTIQRTQQEDSAVYLCASSPLGDRTDTQYFGPGTRLTVL.